These T cell receptor beta chains were read from a single sample in a study of cytomegalovirus exposure and HLA in healthy donors. Sequencing was performed with immunoSEQ multiplex PCR; in TCRdb, only in-frame clones are kept and a portion is missing. This sample has nearly 110,000 clones, with 81% found just once. Sequencing was done on a sample of PBMCs. The receptors come from a man aged 25 to 40 in good health and CMV-seronegative. The CDR3 runs from the conserved cysteine through the conserved F or W. D genes are given only for firm matches. Not every row has a clone size; where given, it reads once, few, many or a size class.

V gene	D gene	clone size	J gene	CDR3 length	CDR3 DNA	CDR3 protein
TRBV4-1	.	.	TRBJ2-7	12	TGCGCCAGCAGCCAAGATTCGTACGAGCAGTACTTC	CASSQDSYEQYF
TRBV9	.	.	TRBJ1-1	13	TGTGCCAGCAGCCAAGGACAAGGTGGACGGGCTTTCTTT	CASSQGQGGRAFF
TRBV6-4	TRBD2	.	TRBJ2-7	20	TGTGCCAGCAGAGCCGGGACACCACCGGGACTAGCGGGGGCATTCTACGAGCAGTACTTC	CASRAGTPPGLAGAFYEQYF
TRBV30	.	.	TRBJ2-7	12	TGTGCCTCCGAGGGACACAGTTACGAGCAGTACTTC	CASEGHSYEQYF
TRBV5-4	.	.	TRBJ1-1	17	TGTGCCAGCAGCTCGATTGATCCCGGGGGAATGAACACTGAAGCTTTCTTT	CASSSIDPGGMNTEAFF
TRBV7-3	.	.	TRBJ2-2	13	TGTGCCAGCAGATTGAGTGTCACCGGGGAGCTGTTTTTT	CASRLSVTGELFF
TRBV11-3	.	once	TRBJ2-7	13	TGTGCCAGCAGCCCATCCCGACTAGACGAGCAGTACTTC	CASSPSRLDEQYF
TRBV4-1	TRBD2	.	TRBJ2-5	17	TGCGCCAGCAGCTCAAGGGCCCAAGCGGGGCTTAAAGAGACCCAGTACTTC	CASSSRAQAGLKETQYF
TRBV21-1	.	.	TRBJ2-6	21	TGTGCCAGCAGCAAAGAAATGGCCGGACAGGGGCCACACTCTGGGGCCAACGTCCTGACTTTC	CASSKEMAGQGPHSGANVLTF
TRBV5-1	.	few	TRBJ2-7	16	TGCGCCAGCAGCAAGCTGCGAGGGGGAGTAGCCTACGAGCAGTACTTC	CASSKLRGGVAYEQYF
TRBV6-5	TRBD1	.	TRBJ1-2	13	TGTGCCAGCAGCAGACAGGGTCGTTATGGCTACACCTTC	CASSRQGRYGYTF
TRBV5-1	.	.	TRBJ2-7	14	TGCGCCAGCAGCTTCGGACAGGTCGCGGGGGAGCAGTACTTC	CASSFGQVAGEQYF
TRBV9	TRBD1	.	TRBJ1-1	14	TGTGCCAGCAGCGGACAGGGGGTGAACACTGAAGCTTTCTTT	CASSGQGVNTEAFF
TRBV5-1	TRBD1	.	TRBJ1-2	13	TGCGCCAGCAGCCCGGGACAGCCCTGGGGCTACACCTTC	CASSPGQPWGYTF
TRBV28	.	once	TRBJ1-1	12	TGTGCCAGCAGTTCGGGGAGTACTGAAGCTTTCTTT	CASSSGSTEAFF
TRBV7-9	.	.	TRBJ2-1	18	TGTGCCAGCAGCTTAGTTAATCTAAGGGCAGGGACCTACAATGAGCAGTTCTTC	CASSLVNLRAGTYNEQFF
TRBV12-1	.	.	TRBJ1-5	16	TGTGCCAGCAGCCCCCACAAGACGTCCGGGGGTCAGCCCCAGCATTTT	CASSPHKTSGGQPQHF
TRBV13	.	.	TRBJ2-3	15	TGTGCCAGCAGCTTAGGGCTAGCCGGCACAGATACGCAGTATTTT	CASSLGLAGTDTQYF
TRBV7-7	TRBD2	.	TRBJ2-1	14	TGTGCTAGCAGCTTAGTCCCGGGGGGGAATGAGCAGTTCTTC	CASSLVPGGNEQFF
TRBV2	.	few	TRBJ1-1	12	TGTGCCAGCAACCGGGAGTGGACTGAAGCTTTCTTT	CASNREWTEAFF
TRBV28	TRBD1	.	TRBJ1-4	15	TGTGCCAGCAGTTTCGGCACAGGGGGTAATGAAAAACTGTTTTTT	CASSFGTGGNEKLFF
TRBV5-4	TRBD2	.	TRBJ2-1	15	TGTGCCAGCACCACGGGACTAGCGGAGTACAATGAGCAGTTCTTC	CASTTGLAEYNEQFF
TRBV5-4	TRBD2	.	TRBJ2-1	15	TGTGCCAGCAGCCAGTCTAGCGGCGATTACAATGAGCAGTTCTTC	CASSQSSGDYNEQFF
TRBV19	TRBD1	.	TRBJ1-2	13	TGTGCCAGTACCCCGGGACAGGGAGGAGGCTACACCTTC	CASTPGQGGGYTF
TRBV27	TRBD1	.	TRBJ1-2	12	TGTGCCAGCAGCGACAGGGGTTATGGCTACACCTTC	CASSDRGYGYTF
TRBV30	.	.	TRBJ1-2	14	TGTGCCTGGAGTGGGCTTGTTGACTGGTACCGCTACACCTTC	CAWSGLVDWYRYTF
TRBV2	TRBD1	few	TRBJ2-7	17	TGTGCCAGCAGTGAAAGCCCCTGGGCAGGGGGCGCGCACGAGCAGTACTTC	CASSESPWAGGAHEQYF
TRBV11-3	TRBD2	.	TRBJ2-1	15	TGTGCCAGCAGCTTAAGGCAGCGGGAGGCGAATGAGCAGTTCTTC	CASSLRQREANEQFF
TRBV4-1	.	.	TRBJ2-6	17	TGCGCCAGCAGCCAAGGACAGGTGATCTCTGGGGCCAACGTCCTGACTTTC	CASSQGQVISGANVLTF
TRBV12-5	.	.	TRBJ1-5	15	TGTGCTAGTGGTTTGGGTGGACGGGAGAATCAGCCCCAGCATTTT	CASGLGGRENQPQHF
TRBV15	TRBD2	.	TRBJ2-1	14	TGTGCCACCAGCAGAGATAGGACTAGAATTGGACAGTTCTTC	CATSRDRTRIGQFF
TRBV6-5	.	.	TRBJ1-1	12	TGTGCCTCCTACCCGGGGGGCGCTTATGTTTTCTTT	CASYPGGAYVFF
TRBV6-1	.	once	TRBJ2-7	14	TGTGCCAGCAGCCTTCAGACAGGCTCCTACGAGCAGTACTTC	CASSLQTGSYEQYF
TRBV19	TRBD1	.	TRBJ2-7	14	TGTGCCAGTACCGCGACAGGGGGATCCTACGAGCAGTACTTC	CASTATGGSYEQYF
TRBV15	.	.	TRBJ1-5	14	TGTGCCACCAGCAGAGACAGGGGCTATCAGCCCCAGCATTTT	CATSRDRGYQPQHF
TRBV7-8	.	.	TRBJ1-4	15	TGTGCCAGCAGCCCAAGCCAAGGGGAAGGCGGAAAACTGTTTTTT	CASSPSQGEGGKLFF
TRBV7-9	.	.	TRBJ1-2	15	TGTGCCAGCAGCTCGACAGTTTACTCCCTCTATGGCTACACCTTC	CASSSTVYSLYGYTF
TRBV2	TRBD2	.	TRBJ2-1	15	TGTGCCAGCAGGGAGACTAGCGGGAGAGTCGATGAGCAGTTCTTC	CASRETSGRVDEQFF
TRBV9	.	.	TRBJ1-3	15	TGTGCCAGCACCGGAGGGGGGGGATCCGGAAACACCATATATTTT	CASTGGGGSGNTIYF
TRBV4-2	TRBD2	.	TRBJ2-1	16	TGTGCCAGCAGCCAACGTCCCGGGACTAGTCAGGACGAGCAGTTCTTC	CASSQRPGTSQDEQFF
TRBV5-1	TRBD1	once	TRBJ2-5	14	TGCGCCAGCAGGAACCGGGACAGAAGAGAGACCCAGTACTTC	CASRNRDRRETQYF
TRBV7-3	TRBD1	once	TRBJ2-2	13	TGTGCCAGCAGCCTACAGGGGACCGGGGAGCTGTTTTTT	CASSLQGTGELFF
TRBV15	TRBD1	.	TRBJ2-3	15	TGTGCCACCAGCAGGAAGGACAGGGCCCCAGATACGCAGTATTTT	CATSRKDRAPDTQYF